This TCR beta chain was recorded in a study of T cells after yellow fever vaccination. Study-level information: Fractions of limited cellularity were prepared by means of SMART-Seq v4 Ultra Low Input. Overall study results and limits: Reappearing after the booster were most of the clones from primary vaccination (roughly 95% CD4, about 88% CD8). Weaker, the secondary response peaked sooner, at day 5 versus 15.

A single record per CDR3 protein comes from TCRdb applying MiXCR to the 5' RACE reads. The table shows 500,000 to 650,000 distinct CDR3 sequences, with roughly an eighth occurring only once. The V and J ends lost 0 bases and 8 bases respectively, with 17 bases between them. The CDR3 sequence is 16 residues long. CDR1 is WNHNN and CDR2 is SYGVQD in the germline V gene (reference sequence). This clonotype turned up a few times. Its antigen remains unknown. Sample: PBMCs, taken on the day of the yellow fever booster vaccination. This chain connects TRBV10-1 to TRBJ2-1; either TRBD1 or TRBD2 may supply D (5 bases each). The TCR sequence derives from a young man who received the YFV17D yellow fever vaccine. DNA for the CDR3: TGCGCCAGCAGTGAGTCGGGAGACCTGCTAGGGGATGAGCAGTTCTTC. Translated: CASSESGDLLGDEQFF.